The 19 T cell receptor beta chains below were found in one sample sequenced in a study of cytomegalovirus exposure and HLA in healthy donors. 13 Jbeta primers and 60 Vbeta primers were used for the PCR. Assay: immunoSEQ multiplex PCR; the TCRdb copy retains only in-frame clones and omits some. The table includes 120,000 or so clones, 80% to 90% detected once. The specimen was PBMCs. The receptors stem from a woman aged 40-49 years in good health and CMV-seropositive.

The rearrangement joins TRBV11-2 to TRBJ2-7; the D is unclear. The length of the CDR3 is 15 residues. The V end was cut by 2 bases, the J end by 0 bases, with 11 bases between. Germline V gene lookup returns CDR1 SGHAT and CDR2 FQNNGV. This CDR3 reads CASSLSREVSYEQYF. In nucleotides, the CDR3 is TGTGCCAGCAGCTTAAGCCGCGAGGTCTCCTACGAGCAGTACTTC.

CDR3 bases: TGTGCCAGCAGCTTAGCGGGCCAGGGGCCCCAAGAGACCCAGTACTTC. This codes for CASSLAGQGPQETQYF. The V gene is TRBV7-3, the J gene TRBJ2-5; D may be TRBD1 (6 bases). Germline CDR1 is SGHTA and CDR2 is FQGTGA. With 2 bases removed from V and 1 base from J, the gap between germline ends came to 14 bases. The CDR3 spans 16 residues.

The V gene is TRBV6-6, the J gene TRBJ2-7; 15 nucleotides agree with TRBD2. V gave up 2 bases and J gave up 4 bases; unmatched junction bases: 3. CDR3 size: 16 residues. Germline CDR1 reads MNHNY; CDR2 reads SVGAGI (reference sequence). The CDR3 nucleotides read TGTGCCAGCAGTTACGGGACTAGCGGGAGGCAATACGAGCAGTACTTC. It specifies CASSYGTSGRQYEQYF.

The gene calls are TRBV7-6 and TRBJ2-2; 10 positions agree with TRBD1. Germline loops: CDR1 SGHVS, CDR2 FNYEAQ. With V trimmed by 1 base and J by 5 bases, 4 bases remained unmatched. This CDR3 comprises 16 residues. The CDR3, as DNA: TGTGCCAGCAGCTTAGTTGGGACAGGGGAAACCGGGGAGCTGTTTTTT. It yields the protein CASSLVGTGETGELFF.

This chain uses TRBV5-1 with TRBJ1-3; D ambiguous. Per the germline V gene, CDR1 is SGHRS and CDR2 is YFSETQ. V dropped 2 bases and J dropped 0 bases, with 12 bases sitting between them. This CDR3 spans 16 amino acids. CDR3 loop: CASSFEGRSSGNTIYF. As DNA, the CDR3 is TGCGCCAGCAGCTTTGAGGGCCGGAGCTCTGGAAACACCATATATTTT.

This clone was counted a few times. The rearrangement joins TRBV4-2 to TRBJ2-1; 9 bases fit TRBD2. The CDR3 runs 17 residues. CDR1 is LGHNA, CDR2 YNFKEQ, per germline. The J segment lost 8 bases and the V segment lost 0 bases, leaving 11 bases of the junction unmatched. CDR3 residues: CASSQETGGRAFHEQFF. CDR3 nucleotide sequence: TGTGCCAGCAGCCAAGAAACGGGCGGGAGGGCGTTTCATGAGCAGTTCTTC.

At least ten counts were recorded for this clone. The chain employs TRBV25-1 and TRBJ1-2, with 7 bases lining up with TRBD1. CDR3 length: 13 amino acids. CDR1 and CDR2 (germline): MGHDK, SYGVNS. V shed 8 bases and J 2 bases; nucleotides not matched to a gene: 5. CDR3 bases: TGTGCCAGCTCTATAGGGGGCAACTATGGCTACACCTTC. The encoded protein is CASSIGGNYGYTF.

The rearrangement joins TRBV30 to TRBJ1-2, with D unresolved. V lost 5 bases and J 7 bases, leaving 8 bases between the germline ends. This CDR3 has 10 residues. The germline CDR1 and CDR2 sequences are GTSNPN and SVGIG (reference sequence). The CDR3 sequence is CAWQSTGYTF. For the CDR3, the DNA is TGTGCCTGGCAGTCAACTGGCTACACCTTC.

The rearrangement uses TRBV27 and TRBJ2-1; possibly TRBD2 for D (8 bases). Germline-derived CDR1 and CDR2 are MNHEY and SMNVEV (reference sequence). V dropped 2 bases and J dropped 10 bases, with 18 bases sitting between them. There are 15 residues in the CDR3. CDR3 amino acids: CASSLILAEGAEQFF. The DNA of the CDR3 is TGTGCCAGCAGTTTAATACTAGCGGAGGGGGCGGAGCAGTTCTTC.

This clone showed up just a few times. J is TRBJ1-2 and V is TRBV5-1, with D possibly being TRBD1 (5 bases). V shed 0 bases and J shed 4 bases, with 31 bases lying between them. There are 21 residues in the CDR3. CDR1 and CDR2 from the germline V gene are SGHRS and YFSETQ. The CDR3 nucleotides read TGCGCCAGCAGCTTGGTGGGGGGATTAACCCCGGCCGACCGCGCCGTCTATGGCTACACCTTC. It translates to CASSLVGGLTPADRAVYGYTF.

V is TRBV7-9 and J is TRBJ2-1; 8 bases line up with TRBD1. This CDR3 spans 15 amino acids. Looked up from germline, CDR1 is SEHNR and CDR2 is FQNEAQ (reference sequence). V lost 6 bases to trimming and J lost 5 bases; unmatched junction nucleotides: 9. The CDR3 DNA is TGTGCCAGCAGATCAGGGGGCATAGGACACAATGAGCAGTTCTTC. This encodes CASRSGGIGHNEQFF. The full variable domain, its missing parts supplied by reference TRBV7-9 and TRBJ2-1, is DTGVSQNPRHKITKRGQNVTFRCDPISEHNRLYWYRQTLGQGPEFLTYFQNEAQLEKSRLLSDRFSAERPKGSFSTLEIQRTEQGDSAMYLCASRSGGIGHNEQFFGPGTRLTVL.

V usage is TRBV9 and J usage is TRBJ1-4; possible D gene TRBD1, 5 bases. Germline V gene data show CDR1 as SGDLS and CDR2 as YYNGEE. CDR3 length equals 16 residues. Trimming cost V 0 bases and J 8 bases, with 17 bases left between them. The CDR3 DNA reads TGTGCCAGCAGCGTAGATTGGCGGGGCCGTGAAGAAAAACTGTTTTTT. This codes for CASSVDWRGREEKLFF.

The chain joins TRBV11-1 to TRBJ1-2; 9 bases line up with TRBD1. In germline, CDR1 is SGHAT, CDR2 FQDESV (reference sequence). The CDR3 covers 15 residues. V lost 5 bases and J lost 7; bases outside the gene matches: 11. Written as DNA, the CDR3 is TGTGCCAGCAGCGTCACCGGGACAGGGAGGTTTGGCTACACCTTC. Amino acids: CASSVTGTGRFGYTF.

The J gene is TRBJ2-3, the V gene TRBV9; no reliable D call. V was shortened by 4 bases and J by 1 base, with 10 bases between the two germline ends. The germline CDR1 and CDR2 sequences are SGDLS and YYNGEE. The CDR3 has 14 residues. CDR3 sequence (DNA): TGTGCCAGCAGCCCCTTTTCGGGCACAGATACGCAGTATTTT. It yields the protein CASSPFSGTDTQYF.

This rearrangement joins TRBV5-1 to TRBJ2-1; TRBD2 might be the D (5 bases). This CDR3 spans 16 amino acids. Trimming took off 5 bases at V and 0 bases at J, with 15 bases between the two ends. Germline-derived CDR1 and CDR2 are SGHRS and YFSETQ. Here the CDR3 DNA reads TGCGCCAGCAGTGGGATACTGGGGAGCTCCTACAATGAGCAGTTCTTC. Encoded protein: CASSGILGSSYNEQFF.

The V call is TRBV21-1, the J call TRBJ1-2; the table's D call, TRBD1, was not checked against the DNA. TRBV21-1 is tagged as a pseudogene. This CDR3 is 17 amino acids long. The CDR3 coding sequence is TGTGCCAGCACCAGACCCAGGTCAGGGGGCTTTTCTCATGGCTACACCTTC. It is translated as CASTRPRSGGFSHGYTF.

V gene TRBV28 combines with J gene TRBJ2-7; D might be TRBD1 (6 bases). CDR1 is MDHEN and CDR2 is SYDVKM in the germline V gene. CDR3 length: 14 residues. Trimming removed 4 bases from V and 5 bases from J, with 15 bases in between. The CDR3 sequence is CASSSYRVPDEQYF. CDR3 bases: TGTGCCAGCAGTTCATACAGGGTTCCTGACGAGCAGTACTTC.

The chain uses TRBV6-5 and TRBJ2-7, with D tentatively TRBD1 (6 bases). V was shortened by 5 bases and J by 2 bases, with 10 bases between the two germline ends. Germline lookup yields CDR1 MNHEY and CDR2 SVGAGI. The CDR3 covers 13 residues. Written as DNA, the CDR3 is TGTGCCAGCAGTCACGGGACAACCTACGAGCAGTACTTC. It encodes CASSHGTTYEQYF.

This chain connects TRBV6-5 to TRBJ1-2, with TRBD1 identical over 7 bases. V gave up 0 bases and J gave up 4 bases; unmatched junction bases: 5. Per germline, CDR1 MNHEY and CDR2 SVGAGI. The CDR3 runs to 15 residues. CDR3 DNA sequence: TGTGCCAGCAGTTACTCGAGACAGGGTAGCTATGGCTACACCTTC. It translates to CASSYSRQGSYGYTF.